Presented here are 30 T cell receptor beta chains from one specimen sequenced in a study of OX40 agonist ivuxolimab in advanced cancers. Data came from immunoSEQ multiplex PCR; TCRdb stores just in-frame clones and leaves some out. The sample lists around 64,000 clones, roughly 82% occurring once. Sequences were derived from CD4+ or CD8+ T cells sorted from blood, sampled in a trial of the OX40 agonist ivuxolimab. The receptors were gathered from an adult with an advanced solid tumor such as melanoma, head and neck, liver or kidney cancer.

This chain uses TRBV29-1 with TRBJ2-7; D gene uncertain. The CDR3 is made up of 10 amino acids. Germline V gives CDR1 SQVTM, CDR2 ANQGSEA. Trimming left V 8 bases short and J 8 bases short, with 13 bases between. CDR3 nucleotide sequence: TGCAGCATTGGGGATAGTAAGCAGTACTTC. It codes for CSIGDSKQYF.

V and J are TRBV9 and TRBJ2-2; D possibly corresponds to TRBD2 (5 bases). The CDR3 totals 14 residues. CDR1 SGDLS and CDR2 YYNGEE come from the germline V gene. Between the trimmed V and J ends, which lost 0 bases and 5 bases, there was a span of 8 bases. This CDR3 reads CASSVAPGTGELFF. The CDR3 nucleotides are TGTGCCAGCAGCGTAGCCCCGGGGACCGGGGAGCTGTTTTTT.

The V gene is TRBV6-5, the J gene TRBJ1-1; D call uncertain. Trimming shortened V by 2 bases and J by 8 bases, and 12 bases separated the two germline ends. The CDR3 is made up of 13 amino acids. Germline V gene data show CDR1 as MNHEY and CDR2 as SVGAGI. CDR3 nucleotides: TGTGCCAGCAGTTACAACCCTCTGACAGAAGCTTTCTTT. Translation: CASSYNPLTEAFF.

This clone was counted only a few times. This sequence joins TRBV5-1 and TRBJ1-6; D is possibly TRBD1 (5 bases). This CDR3 has 14 residues. V dropped 4 bases and J dropped 9 bases, with 14 bases sitting between them. CDR1 SGHRS and CDR2 YFSETQ come from the germline V gene. CDR3 in amino acids: CASSPGRVGSPLHF. CDR3 DNA sequence: TGCGCCAGCAGCCCGGGGCGGGTGGGTTCACCCCTCCACTTT.

The rearrangement uses TRBV7-9 and TRBJ1-1; D is uncertain. Trimming removed 5 bases at V and 1 base at J, with 8 bases between. The CDR3 has 13 residues. Germline V gene lookup returns CDR1 SEHNR and CDR2 FQNEAQ (reference sequence). CDR3 bases: TGTGCCAGCAGCCCCGGGAGGAACACTGAAGCTTTCTTT. Protein sequence: CASSPGRNTEAFF.

This chain connects TRBV4-2 to TRBJ1-1; 7 bases fit TRBD1. Germline V gene sequence: CDR1 LGHNA, CDR2 YNFKEQ. This CDR3 has 16 residues. V shed 1 base, J shed 2 bases, and the junction held 7 bases outside the gene matches. As DNA, the CDR3 is TGTGCCAGCAGCCAAGTCCGAACAGGGGTAAACACTGAAGCTTTCTTT. This translates into CASSQVRTGVNTEAFF.

The chain employs TRBV11-1 and TRBJ1-1, with D possibly matching TRBD1 (5 bases). V was clipped by 4 bases and J by 3 bases, with 9 bases between them. Germline CDR1 and CDR2: SGHAT and FQDESV (reference sequence). The CDR3 contains 13 residues. The chain's CDR3 is CASSYDSYTEAFF. The CDR3 region has the DNA TGTGCCAGCAGCTACGACAGTTACACTGAAGCTTTCTTT.

The chain recombines TRBV4-3 with TRBJ1-4; a possible D gene is TRBD1 (5 bases). Germline V lookup: CDR1 LGHNA, CDR2 YSLEER. The V end was cut by 0 bases, the J end by 10 bases, with 15 bases between. CDR3 length: 15 residues. CDR3 residues: CASSQEQVVEGKLFF. The DNA for the CDR3 is TGCGCCAGCAGCCAAGAACAGGTGGTAGAAGGAAAACTGTTTTTT.

This rearrangement joins TRBV7-7 to TRBJ2-7; no definite D call. There are 12 residues in the CDR3. Germline CDR1 is SSHAT and CDR2 is FNYEAQ (reference sequence). The V end was cut by 2 bases, the J end by 3 bases, with 5 bases between. The DNA for the CDR3 is TGTGCCAGCAGCTTACCGGGCTACGAGCAGTACTTC. Protein product: CASSLPGYEQYF.

The V gene is TRBV19, the J gene TRBJ2-5, with D perhaps matching TRBD1 (5 bases). Germline V lookup: CDR1 LNHDA, CDR2 SQIVND (reference sequence). The CDR3 loop spans 13 amino acids. The V gene lost 6 bases and the J gene lost 0 bases, with 8 bases spanning the gap. The CDR3 loop reads CASRRQNQETQYF. For the CDR3, the DNA is TGTGCCAGTAGGCGACAGAACCAAGAGACCCAGTACTTC.

V and J are TRBV6-6 and TRBJ2-5; D may be TRBD2 (6 bases). V shed 2 bases and J shed 4 bases, with 11 bases lying between them. Germline V gene data show CDR1 as MNHNY and CDR2 as SVGAGI (reference sequence). The CDR3 spans 14 residues. The CDR3 sequence: CASSYTWGGETQYF. CDR3 sequence (DNA): TGTGCCAGCAGTTACACCTGGGGAGGAGAGACCCAGTACTTC.

The V call is TRBV6-5, the J call TRBJ2-1; 13 nucleotides align to TRBD2. J was trimmed by 7 bases and V by 6 bases; bases with no gene match: 6. Germline CDR1 is MNHEY and CDR2 is SVGAGI. The CDR3 loop spans 15 amino acids. This chain's CDR3 is CASSPGLAGANEQFF. The CDR3 nucleotides read TGTGCCAGCAGCCCCGGACTAGCGGGAGCGAATGAGCAGTTCTTC.

The CDR3 region is CASRGGHHEQYF. In nucleotides, the CDR3 is TGTGCCAGCAGGGGGGGCCATCACGAGCAGTACTTC. The V and J genes are TRBV28 and TRBJ2-7, with D possibly being TRBD1 or TRBD2 (6 bases each). This CDR3 is 12 amino acids long. Germline V gene data show CDR1 as MDHEN and CDR2 as SYDVKM. Trimming removed 6 bases from V and 5 bases from J, with 11 bases in between.

This chain connects TRBV4-3 to TRBJ2-2; D may correspond to TRBD1 or TRBD2 (6 bases each). V lost 2 bases to trimming and J lost 1 base, with 11 bases between them. Germline loops: CDR1 LGHNA, CDR2 YSLEER. The CDR3 consists of 16 residues. The CDR3 nucleotides are TGCGCCAGCAGCCAATTAGGGGGGCGGAACACCGGGGAGCTGTTTTTT. It specifies CASSQLGGRNTGELFF.

The chain's CDR3 is CASSRGGIGARETQYF. CDR3 DNA sequence: TGTGCCAGCAGCCGGGGCGGGATCGGGGCGCGGGAGACCCAGTACTTC. The J gene is TRBJ2-5, the V gene TRBV11-2; D is possibly TRBD2 (6 bases). Germline V gene data show CDR1 as SGHAT and CDR2 as FQNNGV. This CDR3 has 16 residues. Trimming removed 5 bases at V and 5 bases at J, with 21 bases between.

V gene TRBV28 combines with J gene TRBJ2-4, with 8 bases fitting TRBD1. Germline assignment: CDR1 MDHEN and CDR2 SYDVKM. V lost 5 bases, J lost 6 bases, and 3 bases stayed unmatched. This CDR3 is 13 amino acids long. This CDR3 is CASSPDRGNIQYF. The CDR3 DNA follows: TGTGCCAGCAGTCCAGACAGGGGAAACATTCAGTACTTC. Based on the CDR3 plus reference TRBV28 and TRBJ2-4, the full variable domain is DVKVTQSSRYLVKRTGEKVFLECVQDMDHENMFWYRQDPGLGLRLIYFSYDVKMKEKGDIPEGYSVSREKKERFSLILESASTNQTSMYLCASSPDRGNIQYFGAGTRLSVL.

DNA for the CDR3: TGCGCCAGCAGCTTGGGGACTAGCGGAAGAAGACTTAGCACAGATACGCAGTATTTT. Protein sequence: CASSLGTSGRRLSTDTQYF. The chain couples TRBV5-1 to TRBJ2-3; 10 bases agree with TRBD2. Germline V gives CDR1 SGHRS, CDR2 YFSETQ. The trim removed 0 bases at V and 0 bases at J, leaving 10 bases unmatched. The CDR3 length is 19 residues.

This chain joins TRBV25-1 and TRBJ2-2; possible D gene TRBD2, 5 bases. V was clipped by 3 bases and J by 5 bases, with 16 bases between them. CDR1 is MGHDK, CDR2 SYGVNS, per germline. The CDR3 contains 16 residues. The CDR3 sequence is CASSDRFGDRTGELFF. CDR3 in DNA: TGTGCCAGCAGTGATCGATTCGGGGATCGGACCGGGGAGCTGTTTTTT.

The chain links TRBV4-3 to TRBJ1-1; possible D gene TRBD1, 5 bases. Germline V gene sequence: CDR1 LGHNA, CDR2 YSLEER. V was shortened by 1 base and J by 3 bases, with 18 bases between the two germline ends. The CDR3 totals 17 residues. In nucleotides, the CDR3 is TGCGCCAGCAGCCAAGGGCCAGGGAGGAGTAGGGACACTGAAGCTTTCTTT. Translation gives CASSQGPGRSRDTEAFF.

The chain links TRBV2 to TRBJ1-1; maybe TRBD1 (6 bases). Germline CDR1 and CDR2: SNHLY and FYNNEI. CDR3 length equals 14 residues. V lost 6 bases and J 6 bases, leaving 17 bases between the germline ends. CDR3 loop: CASSKKGERAEAFF. CDR3 DNA: TGTGCCAGCAGCAAGAAGGGGGAAAGGGCTGAAGCTTTCTTT.

This chain joins TRBV10-2 and TRBJ2-1; 9 bases fit TRBD1. Germline CDR1 is WSHSY and CDR2 is SAAADI. V lost 0 bases, J lost 6 bases, and 9 bases stayed unmatched. The CDR3 is 17 amino acids. CDR3 in DNA: TGCGCCAGCAGTGAGTCGGGGGATACGACAGGGGGCAATGAGCAGTTCTTC. This gives the protein CASSESGDTTGGNEQFF.

CDR3 loop: CASAAAAEQYF. DNA of the CDR3: TGTGCCAGCGCGGCCGCGGCCGAGCAGTACTTC. The rearrangement joins TRBV14 to TRBJ2-7, with D hard to call. V lost 8 bases to trimming and J lost 6 bases, with 11 bases between them. Germline-derived CDR1 and CDR2 are SGHDN and FVKESK. This CDR3 is 11 amino acids long.

This clone has just one count. The chain carries TRBV6-6 and TRBJ1-4, with a possible D match to TRBD1 (6 bases). Germline V CDR1 and CDR2: MNHNY, SVGAGI (reference sequence). V shed 6 bases and J shed 5 bases, with 10 bases lying between them. This CDR3 contains 13 residues. The CDR3 loop reads CASRGQFNEKLFF. The CDR3 coding sequence is TGTGCCAGCAGAGGACAGTTCAATGAAAAACTGTTTTTT.

The chain links TRBV4-1 to TRBJ2-1; a possible D gene is TRBD1 (6 bases). V was cut by 4 bases and J by 4 bases, with 20 bases left in between. This CDR3 is built from 17 residues. The germline V gene encodes CDR1 MGHRA and CDR2 YSYEKL. The CDR3 DNA is TGCGCCAGCAGCCCCCATCGCAGTACAGGGTTGTACAATGAGCAGTTCTTC. Protein: CASSPHRSTGLYNEQFF.

The chain uses TRBV11-3 and TRBJ2-3, with D possibly being TRBD1 or TRBD2 (5 bases each). Trimming cost V 5 bases and J 4 bases, with 13 bases left between them. Germline CDR1 is SGHNT and CDR2 is YENEEA. This CDR3 region has 14 residues. The CDR3 loop is CASSMGRWSDTQYF. In DNA form, the CDR3 reads TGTGCCAGCAGCATGGGACGTTGGTCAGATACGCAGTATTTT.

This rearrangement joins TRBV5-5 to TRBJ1-2, with 11 bases matching TRBD1. This CDR3 has 16 amino acids. Germline assignment: CDR1 SGHKS and CDR2 YYEKEE (reference sequence). Unmatched junction bases numbered 8, after V lost 3 bases and J lost 4 bases. The CDR3, as DNA: TGTGCCAGCAGCTCTGGACAGGGGGCCCACCTCTATGGCTACACCTTC. Translation gives CASSSGQGAHLYGYTF. The variable domain in full, with the rest retrieved from reference TRBV5-5 and TRBJ1-2, is DAGVTQSPTHLIKTRGQQVTLRCSPISGHKSVSWYQQVLGQGPQFIFQYYEKEERGRGNFPDRFSARQFPNYSSELNVNALLLGDSALYLCASSSGQGAHLYGYTFGSGTRLTVV.

The chain employs TRBV30 and TRBJ1-2, with D maybe TRBD1 (5 bases). Trimming took off 3 bases at V and 6 bases at J, with 17 bases between the two ends. Germline-derived CDR1 and CDR2 are GTSNPN and SVGIG (reference sequence). The CDR3 has 14 amino acids. The chain's CDR3 is CAWRGTGTGHGYTF. The CDR3 DNA follows: TGTGCCTGGAGGGGAACCGGGACGGGCCATGGCTACACCTTC.

This clone came up a few times. V gene TRBV9 combines with J gene TRBJ2-7; TRBD1 is a possible D gene (6 bases). V lost 0 bases and J 6 bases, leaving 10 bases between the germline ends. Per germline, CDR1 SGDLS and CDR2 YYNGEE. The CDR3 spans 13 residues. The chain's CDR3 is CASSVGGQSEQYF. CDR3 sequence (DNA): TGTGCCAGCAGCGTAGGAGGACAGAGCGAGCAGTACTTC.

In its sample, this clone was seen once. The chain uses TRBV27 and TRBJ1-6; perhaps TRBD1 as D (5 bases). The CDR3 has 16 amino acids. The V gene's germline CDR1 is MNHEY and CDR2 SMNVEV (reference sequence). V lost 3 bases and J lost 6, with 15 bases in between. CDR3 in DNA: TGTGCCAGCAGTTTGATCGGGGGACCCTTTAATTCACCCCTCCACTTT. This gives the protein CASSLIGGPFNSPLHF.

The gene calls are TRBV2 and TRBJ1-5; a possible D gene is TRBD1 (6 bases). Trimming cost V 6 bases and J 1 base, with 13 bases left between them. CDR1 and CDR2 (germline): SNHLY, FYNNEI. This CDR3 comprises 15 residues. The CDR3 reads CASSRDTGSNQPQHF. In DNA form, the CDR3 reads TGTGCCAGCAGCCGGGACACCGGAAGCAATCAGCCCCAGCATTTT. Filled out from reference TRBV2 and TRBJ1-5, the complete variable domain reads EPEVTQTPSHQVTQMGQEVILRCVPISNHLYFYWYRQILGQKVEFLVSFYNNEISEKSEIFDDQFSVERPDGSNFTLKIRSTKLEDSAMYFCASSRDTGSNQPQHFGDGTRLSIL.